Described below is a single TCR beta chain sequence and its context. This CDR3 comprises 16 residues. Germline V gene lookup returns CDR1 SGHRS and CDR2 YFSETQ. The germline V and J ends were trimmed by 4 bases and 1 base, with 14 bases remaining between them. Assay used: immunoSEQ multiplex PCR; TCRdb lists only in-frame clones, some missing. Of over 850,000 clones listed, around 82% are singletons. The sample is drawn from a study of shared clonotypes between healthy human individuals. About the study: Per donor, three plates held CD4 naive cells, three held CD4 memory, two held CD8 naive and one held CD8 memory.

V gene TRBV5-1 combines with J gene TRBJ2-2; possible D gene TRBD1, 6 bases. Sequenced material: memory CD4+ T cells from PBMCs. The subset here: CD45RA-negative fraction. The clonotype originates from a man aged 18-30 years in good health. Some clones in this sample may be carry-over from other donors' samples. Written as DNA, the CDR3 is TGCGCCAGCAGCCCACGGACAGCCCGGAACACCGGGGAGCTGTTTTTT. It yields the protein CASSPRTARNTGELFF.